This T cell receptor beta chain was recorded in a study of PD-1 blockade in classical Hodgkin lymphoma. This table comes from immunoSEQ multiplex PCR, and its TCRdb copy is limited to in-frame clones, with some not included. The sample consists of fewer than 45,000 clones, approximately 90% of them appearing once. To note about this clone: One end of the junction is discordant with germline, which a read error may explain.

Every patient was affected by relapse after autologous stem cell transplantation, while exposure to brentuximab vedotin was not uniform. Classifying best responses yielded complete response, partial response or progressive disease. This material consisted of peripheral blood mononuclear cells (PBMCs), taken before the second cycle of nivolumab. The receptor was isolated from a human donor with classical Hodgkin lymphoma.

Here the CDR3 DNA reads TGTGCTAGCAGCTTATATGGGGGGTCGAACACCGGGGAGCTGTTTTTT. This translates into CASSLYGGSNTGELFF. The chain uses TRBV7-7 and TRBJ2-2, with D perhaps TRBD2 (6 bases). Germline V gives CDR1 SSHAT, CDR2 FNYEAQ (reference sequence). The length of the CDR3 is 16 residues.